This T cell receptor beta chain was sequenced during a study of cytomegalovirus exposure and HLA in healthy donors. As for the study in general: The 120 validation repertoires were produced on the same platform as the 720 or so repertoires of the first cohort. This was reported in a later analysis.

Clones were sequenced by immunoSEQ multiplex PCR, and TCRdb holds only the in-frame ones, with some missing. The repertoire holds under 85,000 clones, with approximately 93% as singletons. V shed 4 bases and J shed 1 base, with 8 bases lying between them. CDR1 and CDR2 (germline): MRHNA, SNTAGT. The CDR3 runs 14 residues. Specimen: PBMCs. The source is a woman younger than 35 in good health and CMV-seronegative. The chain links TRBV6-4 to TRBJ2-1; D is ambiguous. CDR3 nucleotides: TGTGCCAGCAGTGCTGACTCTTCCTACAATGAGCAGTTCTTC. Its protein is CASSADSSYNEQFF.